A selection of T cell receptor beta chains follows, all from one sample in a study of technical replicates of blood from a few donors. The data were produced by immunoSEQ multiplex PCR, yet TCRdb's version contains in-frame clones alone and is incomplete. The sample lists some 74,000 clones, around 95% seen once, with less than 0.3% in the top ten. The sample consisted of T cells isolated from PBMCs. The source of these receptors is a human donor in good health. The CDR3 runs from the conserved cysteine through the conserved F or W. A D gene is named only where the DNA matches it firmly. The size of a clone is reported for some rows only, either as once, few or many, or as a class for expanded clones.

>TRBJ2-3|TRBV4-1|.|.
CASSQYRVKDTQYF
TGCGCCAGCAGCCAATATAGAGTTAAAGATACGCAGTATTTT
>TRBJ1-1|TRBV30|.|.
CAWSVSLPEAFF
TGTGCCTGGAGTGTAAGTCTACCTGAAGCTTTCTTT
>TRBJ2-3|TRBV11-2|.|.
CASSLLDSFSTDTQYF
TGTGCCAGCAGCTTACTCGACAGTTTTAGCACAGATACGCAGTATTTT
>TRBJ2-1|TRBV7-9|.|.
CASSPPLGTVNYNEQFF
TGTGCCAGCAGCCCCCCCTTGGGGACTGTGAACTACAATGAGCAGTTCTTC
>TRBJ2-7|TRBV5-4|TRBD2|.
CASSRPGGEQYF
TGTGCCAGCAGCAGGCCCGGGGGGGAGCAGTACTTC
>TRBJ1-1|TRBV27|TRBD1|.
CASSIWGQSNTEAFF
TGTGCCAGCAGTATCTGGGGACAGTCGAACACTGAAGCTTTCTTT
>TRBJ1-5|TRBV27|.|few
CASSQVGQPQHF
TGTGCCAGCAGTCAAGTCGGTCAGCCCCAGCATTTT
>TRBJ2-5|TRBV28|TRBD2|.
CASSFSGLAGETQYF
TGTGCCAGCAGTTTCTCGGGACTAGCGGGAGAGACCCAGTACTTC
>TRBJ2-5|TRBV27|.|.
CASSLSVPSWAGETQYF
TGTGCCAGCAGTTTATCGGTCCCCTCCTGGGCGGGAGAGACCCAGTACTTC
>TRBJ1-1|TRBV5-1|TRBD1|.
CASSLDRVPYTEAFF
TGCGCCAGCAGCCTGGACAGGGTGCCATACACTGAAGCTTTCTTT
>TRBJ2-2|TRBV21-1|.|.
CARESGHKPRDNPPLRPGELFF
TGTGCCAGAGAATCCGGGCATAAGCCTAGGGACAACCCCCCGCTAAGACCCGGGGAGCTGTTTTTT
>TRBJ2-3|TRBV19|.|.
CASSITRGSTDTQYF
TGTGCCAGTAGTATTACTCGGGGGAGCACAGATACGCAGTATTTT
>TRBJ2-7|TRBV6-5|TRBD1|.
CASSERGGPKEQYF
TGTGCCAGCAGCGAAAGAGGGGGCCCGAAGGAGCAGTACTTC
>TRBJ2-1|TRBV19|.|.
CASSVGGETGEQFF
TGTGCCAGTAGCGTCGGGGGTGAAACAGGTGAGCAGTTCTTC
>TRBJ2-1|TRBV6-5|TRBD1|.
CASSYSRGLNEQFF
TGTGCCAGCAGTTACTCCAGGGGGCTGAATGAGCAGTTCTTC
>TRBJ2-5|TRBV18|.|.
CASSPAAIQETQYF
TGTGCCAGCTCACCAGCGGCTATCCAAGAGACCCAGTACTTC
>TRBJ2-7|TRBV5-1|.|.
CASSLGGGQLGSEQYF
TGCGCCAGCAGCTTGGGGGGTGGACAACTTGGGTCCGAGCAGTACTTC
>TRBJ2-5|TRBV6-1|.|.
CASAGVSPQETQYF
TGTGCCAGCGCAGGGGTTTCCCCCCAAGAGACCCAGTACTTC
>TRBJ2-7|TRBV6-5|TRBD2|few
CASSSGTFNEQYF
TGTGCCAGCAGTAGCGGGACTTTCAACGAGCAGTACTTC
>TRBJ1-2|TRBV29-1|.|.
CSVERGSYGYTF
TGCAGCGTTGAACGGGGATCCTATGGCTACACCTTC
>TRBJ1-1|TRBV5-3|TRBD1|.
CARSPGTAPTNTEAFF
TGTGCCAGAAGCCCTGGGACAGCTCCTACGAACACTGAAGCTTTCTTT
>TRBJ1-1|TRBV4-1|TRBD1|.
CASSGTGQFSLYAFF
TGCGCCAGCAGCGGGACAGGGCAATTTTCTTTGTATGCTTTCTTT
>TRBJ1-2|TRBV9|.|.
CASSPASLNYGYTF
TGTGCCAGCAGCCCAGCGTCTCTTAACTATGGCTACACCTTC
>TRBJ2-7|TRBV7-6|.|.
CASSLDHGREYEQYF
TGTGCCAGCAGCTTAGACCACGGGAGAGAATACGAGCAGTACTTC
>TRBJ1-6|TRBV5-1|.|.
CASSSRFDSSYNSPLHF
TGCGCCAGCAGCTCGAGATTCGACAGCTCCTATAATTCACCCCTCCACTTT
>TRBJ2-7|TRBV10-3|.|.
CAIGASYEQYF
TGTGCCATCGGGGCCTCCTACGAGCAGTACTTC
>TRBJ1-1|TRBV28|TRBD1|.
CASSQDRYTEAFF
TGTGCCAGCAGCCAGGACAGGTACACTGAAGCTTTCTTT
>TRBJ2-5|TRBV15|.|.
CATSRDPETQYF
TGTGCCACCAGCAGAGATCCGGAGACCCAGTACTTC
>TRBJ1-1|TRBV6-1|.|.
CASSERAFF
TGTGCCAGCAGTGAGAGGGCTTTCTTT
>TRBJ2-6|TRBV1|.|.
CTSSQDLTELAGARPSGANVLTF
TGCACCAGCAGCCAAGATTTGACGGAGCTGGCGGGAGCGCGACCCTCTGGGGCCAACGTCCTGACTTTC
>TRBJ2-7|TRBV18|.|.
CASSPRLQGSQDEQYF
TGTGCCAGCTCACCAAGGCTGCAGGGGTCTCAGGACGAGCAGTACTTC
>TRBJ2-3|TRBV5-1|TRBD2|.
CASSLEFIGLAGVTDTQYF
TGCGCCAGCAGCTTGGAATTTATTGGGCTAGCGGGAGTTACAGATACGCAGTATTTT
>TRBJ2-7|TRBV6-6|TRBD1|.
CASSYFAGGGYEQYF
TGTGCCAGCAGTTACTTCGCAGGGGGCGGCTACGAGCAGTACTTC
>TRBJ2-1|TRBV29-1|TRBD2|.
CSVPNPPSGGVSSYNEQFF
TGCAGCGTTCCCAACCCCCCTAGCGGGGGGGTGAGCTCCTACAATGAGCAGTTCTTC
>TRBJ2-7|TRBV7-9|TRBD1|.
CASNPPGTAGNEQYF
TGTGCCAGCAACCCTCCCGGGACAGCTGGGAACGAGCAGTACTTC
>TRBJ1-1|TRBV30|.|.
CAWRRFRGTEAFF
TGTGCCTGGAGAAGGTTTAGGGGCACTGAAGCTTTCTTT
>TRBJ2-2|TRBV10-1|.|.
CASSELLQNTGELFF
TGCGCCAGCAGTGAGTTACTCCAGAACACCGGGGAGCTGTTTTTT
>TRBJ1-1|TRBV9|.|once
CASSGHWGGAEAFF
TGTGCCAGCAGCGGACACTGGGGAGGCGCTGAAGCTTTCTTT
>TRBJ2-2|TRBV5-8|TRBD2|.
CALLAGGLPGELFF
TGTGCCCTGCTCGCGGGAGGGCTCCCCGGGGAGCTGTTTTTT
>TRBJ2-1|TRBV28|.|.
CASSLSPISTRISYNEQFF
TGTGCCAGCAGTTTATCACCAATCTCGACTCGCATCTCCTACAATGAGCAGTTCTTC
>TRBJ2-2|TRBV28|.|.
CASSPRDTGELFF
TGTGCCAGCAGTCCACGGGATACCGGGGAGCTGTTTTTT
>TRBJ2-7|TRBV5-1|.|once
CASSSGTYEQYF
TGCGCCAGCAGCTCGGGAACCTACGAGCAGTACTTC
>TRBJ2-5|TRBV2|TRBD2|.
CATPPGSGAEARETQYF
TGTGCCACCCCTCCGGGGAGCGGGGCGGAGGCTCGGGAGACCCAGTACTTC
>TRBJ1-1|TRBV4-1|TRBD1|.
CASSQETGGYTEAFF
TGCGCCAGCAGCCAAGAAACAGGGGGCTACACTGAAGCTTTCTTT
>TRBJ2-2|TRBV6-5|.|.
CASSSYTGELFF
TGTGCCAGCAGTTCGTACACCGGGGAGCTGTTTTTT
>TRBJ2-1|TRBV2|TRBD2|.
CASRPSGLSYNEQFF
TGTGCCAGCAGACCTAGCGGGCTATCCTACAATGAGCAGTTCTTC
>TRBJ1-1|TRBV2|.|once
CASSEWSRFAGTEAFF
TGTGCCAGCAGTGAATGGTCTAGGTTTGCCGGCACTGAAGCTTTCTTT
>TRBJ1-5|TRBV7-2|.|once
CASSLTSAGQPQHF
TGTGCCAGCAGCTTGACTTCTGCCGGTCAGCCCCAGCATTTT
>TRBJ2-5|TRBV30|TRBD2|.
CAWSLGLVGTQYF
TGTGCCTGGAGTCTAGGACTAGTTGGGACCCAGTACTTC